This T cell receptor (beta chain) was sequenced in a study of cytomegalovirus exposure and HLA in healthy donors. Study-wide background: It was reported in a later analysis that the 120 or so validation repertoires used the same platform as the roughly 700 first-cohort repertoires.

Of note for this clone: Its specificity is unknown. Other DNA sequences in the sample encode the same CDR3.

Profiling relied on immunoSEQ multiplex PCR, and the TCRdb table lists in-frame clones only, not all of them. Altogether some 140,000 clones are present, roughly 90% being singletons, with the ten largest covering about 2.7%. Study conclusions and caveats: A few chains linked to CMV were shown in vitro to be specific for CMV antigens.

The TCR was taken from a man between 18 and 35 years old in good health and CMV-seronegative. The sequencing input was PBMCs.

CDR3 residues: CASSRTGNYGYTF. In DNA form, the CDR3 reads TGTGCCAGCAGTCGGACAGGGAACTATGGCTACACCTTC. The chain uses TRBV6-5 and TRBJ1-2, with 8 bases that match TRBD1. The trim removed 5 bases at V and 2 bases at J, leaving 1 base unmatched. CDR3 length: 13 residues. Germline CDR1 is MNHEY and CDR2 is SVGAGI.